This is a list of T cell receptor beta chains from one sample in a study of blood T cell repertoires in COVID-19. Clones were sequenced by immunoSEQ multiplex PCR, and TCRdb holds only the in-frame ones, with some missing. The sample yields 120,000 to 150,000 clones, approximately 85% seen once. Sequencing was performed on peripheral blood. Receptors were obtained from an older woman with COVID-19, enrolled during active disease. The CDR3 runs from the conserved cysteine through the conserved F or W. Each record gives: clone size, V gene, J gene, D gene, CDR3 DNA, CDR3 protein. A D gene is named only where the DNA matches it firmly. Part of the rows lack a size; the others show once, few, many or a class for expanded clones.

NA	TRBV18	TRBJ2-7	TRBD1	TGTGCCAGCTCCCCTGACAGGGGGCCGTCCTACGAGCAGTACTTC	CASSPDRGPSYEQYF
NA	TRBV18	TRBJ2-1	TRBD2	TGTGCCAGCTCACCACCGACCGGGCTAGCGGGGGGTATCAATGAGCAGTTCTTC	CASSPPTGLAGGINEQFF
NA	TRBV7-3	TRBJ2-1	NA	TGTGCCAGCAGTTCAGCCGGGATCGGGCAGGGGTCCTGGCAAGACCTTTACAATGAGCAGTTCTTC	CASSSAGIGQGSWQDLYNEQFF
once	TRBV6-1	TRBJ1-2	NA	TGTGCCAGCAGTAAAGGAATTCCGGGCCTCCAAGGGGATGGCTACACCTTC	CASSKGIPGLQGDGYTF
once	TRBV28	TRBJ1-1	TRBD1	TGTGCCAGCAGTTTATCGGAACAGGGGCTAAGAAGGAACACTGAAGCTTTCTTT	CASSLSEQGLRRNTEAFF
NA	TRBV9	TRBJ2-2	TRBD1	TGTGCCAGCAGCGTAGGACCCCAAGGGACAGCCGGGGAGCTGTTTTTT	CASSVGPQGTAGELFF
NA	TRBV7-2	TRBJ2-7	NA	TGTGCCAGCAGCTCCAGGACAGCTAGCTCCTACGAGCAGTACTTC	CASSSRTASSYEQYF
NA	TRBV5-4	TRBJ1-4	NA	TGTGCCAGCAGGCCGGAGAATGAAAAACTGTTTTTT	CASRPENEKLFF
NA	TRBV30	TRBJ1-1	NA	TGTGCCCATACGTCGGGGATGAACACTGAAGCTTTCTTT	CAHTSGMNTEAFF
few	TRBV5-1	TRBJ2-7	NA	TGCGCCAGCAGCTTGCTCCACGAGCAGTACTTC	CASSLLHEQYF
NA	TRBV2	TRBJ2-5	TRBD1	TGTGCCAGCAGACCTAGACAGGGGGCAGGGGAGACCCAGTACTTC	CASRPRQGAGETQYF
NA	TRBV5-1	TRBJ1-2	TRBD1	TGCGCCAGCAGCCCCGGGGCAGGGGGGAACTATGGCTACACCTTC	CASSPGAGGNYGYTF
NA	TRBV7-7	TRBJ2-7	NA	TGTGCCAGCAGCCCCGGCGGGGGGCAGGGGGTCTACGAGCAGTACTTC	CASSPGGGQGVYEQYF
NA	TRBV11-1	TRBJ2-7	NA	TGTGCCAGCAGCCAGACGGAGTCCGACTACGAGCAGTACTTC	CASSQTESDYEQYF
NA	TRBV28	TRBJ1-5	TRBD1	TGTGCCAGCAGTTTAACAGGGGTTGTTGTGGGTCAGCCCCAGCATTTT	CASSLTGVVVGQPQHF
once	TRBV20-1	TRBJ1-5	NA	TGCAGTGCTAGTCCTGATCAGCCCCAGCATTTT	CSASPDQPQHF
NA	TRBV11-2	TRBJ1-1	TRBD1	TGTGCCAGCAGCTTAGAAGTTCGACAGGGGGCAAAAGCTTTCTTT	CASSLEVRQGAKAFF
once	TRBV6-2/TRBV6-3	TRBJ1-1	TRBD1	TGTGCCAGCAGTTACGGAGGGGGCATCACTGAAGCTTTCTTT	CASSYGGGITEAFF
NA	TRBV10-3	TRBJ1-4	TRBD1	TGTGCCACCGGACAGGGGAATGAAAAACTGTTTTTT	CATGQGNEKLFF
NA	TRBV27	TRBJ1-1	NA	TGTGCCAGCCGCATCGGGGGACGTGGCACTGAAGCTTTCTTT	CASRIGGRGTEAFF
NA	TRBV24-1	TRBJ1-2	NA	TGTGCCACCAGTGACGCCGGGACACTCTATGGCTACACCTTC	CATSDAGTLYGYTF
NA	TRBV12-3/TRBV12-4	TRBJ2-3	NA	TGTGCCAGCAGTTTAGGCTCAGAAAATACGCAGTATTTT	CASSLGSENTQYF
few	TRBV5-1	TRBJ2-7	NA	TGCGCCAGCAGCTTCTACAGCTCCTACGAGCAGTACTTC	CASSFYSSYEQYF
once	TRBV9	TRBJ1-4	NA	TGTGCCAGCAACAACCGGGGGGATGAAAAACTGTTTTTT	CASNNRGDEKLFF
NA	TRBV5-1	TRBJ2-1	TRBD2	TGCGCCAGCGCCGGTGGCGGGGGGGCCTACAATGAGCAGTTCTTC	CASAGGGGAYNEQFF
once	TRBV4-1	TRBJ2-1	TRBD2	TGCGCCAGCAGGTCGGGGGGAAGCTCCTACAATGAGCAGTTCTTC	CASRSGGSSYNEQFF
once	TRBV6-2/TRBV6-3	TRBJ2-7	TRBD1	TGTGCCAGCAGCTCCGGGACAGGGGGCTACGAGCAGTACTTC	CASSSGTGGYEQYF
NA	TRBV30	TRBJ2-6	TRBD1	TGTGCCTGGAGTCCTAGGACAGGGAGAACTGGGGCCAACGTCCTGACTTTC	CAWSPRTGRTGANVLTF
NA	TRBV4-2	TRBJ1-4	NA	TGTGCCAGCAGCCAAGATCGGGATCTAAATGAAAAACTGTTTTTT	CASSQDRDLNEKLFF
NA	TRBV19	TRBJ2-3	TRBD1	TGTGCCAGTAGTATAGATCGTCCAGGGGGCGCAGATACGCAGTATTTT	CASSIDRPGGADTQYF
NA	TRBV2	TRBJ1-3	NA	TGTGCCAGCAGTCCGGTGCGGGCGGCCGGAAACACCATATATTTT	CASSPVRAAGNTIYF
NA	TRBV27	TRBJ2-1	TRBD1	TGTGCCAGCAGTACAATAGGACAGGGGTCCAATGAGCAGTTCTTC	CASSTIGQGSNEQFF
NA	TRBV7-9	TRBJ1-4	TRBD1	TGTGCCAGCAGCTTGTCCAGGGGGAAGGCTGAAAAACTGTTTTTT	CASSLSRGKAEKLFF
NA	TRBV10-2	TRBJ1-4	TRBD1	TGCGCCAGCAGAGCCGGGACAGGGGATGAAAAACTGTTTTTT	CASRAGTGDEKLFF
NA	TRBV12-3/TRBV12-4	TRBJ1-2	NA	TGTGCCAGCAGTTTACAGGGGTCCTATGGCTACACCTTC	CASSLQGSYGYTF
NA	TRBV6-6	TRBJ1-5	TRBD1	TGTGCCAGCAGTCGACAGGGGGCTCAGCCCCAGCATTTT	CASSRQGAQPQHF
NA	TRBV4-3	TRBJ1-1	NA	TGCGCCAGCAGCCACCCGTCCGTCGGCCCCGACCGGGACACTGAAGCTTTCTTT	CASSHPSVGPDRDTEAFF
NA	TRBV7-9	TRBJ1-2	NA	TGTGCCAGCAGCCCCTTCGGACCGGGGGGGGGCTACACCTTC	CASSPFGPGGGYTF
NA	TRBV27	TRBJ2-5	NA	TGTGCCAGCAACCTCCGAGGGGCGGGGAACTTTCAAGAGACCCAGTACTTC	CASNLRGAGNFQETQYF
NA	TRBV29-1	TRBJ2-5	TRBD2	TGCAGCGTTTCCAGACTAGCGGGAGTCCAAGAGACCCAGTACTTC	CSVSRLAGVQETQYF
NA	TRBV3-1/TRBV3-2	TRBJ1-5	NA	TGTGCCAGCAGCCAAGTCCAGGGTGGGGTTCAGCCCCAGCATTTT	CASSQVQGGVQPQHF
NA	TRBV4-2	TRBJ2-7	TRBD1	TGTGCCAGCAGCCAAGAACGGAGAGGGGGCGACGAGCAGTACTTC	CASSQERRGGDEQYF
once	TRBV11-2	TRBJ2-3	TRBD2	TGTGCCAGCAGCTTAGGCCTCTCGGCGGGGGGGAGCACAGATACGCAGTATTTT	CASSLGLSAGGSTDTQYF
NA	TRBV13	TRBJ2-7	TRBD2	TGTGCCAGCAGCTTTAGCGGGGGGCCCTACGAGCAGTACTTC	CASSFSGGPYEQYF
NA	TRBV7-3	TRBJ1-1	TRBD1	TGTGCCGGACCAGGGGGCTCCATAAATGAAGCTTTCTTT	CAGPGGSINEAFF
NA	TRBV11-1	TRBJ2-1	TRBD1	TGTGCCAGCAGCTCCGGGACAGGGACCCAGAGGGAGTTCTTC	CASSSGTGTQREFF
NA	TRBV27	TRBJ2-1	TRBD1	TGTGCCAGCAGTTTATCAAGACAGGGGGTTGAGCAGTTCTTC	CASSLSRQGVEQFF
NA	TRBV27	TRBJ2-3	NA	TGTGCCAGCAGTTTAACTAGCCGTCAACCCACAGATACGCAGTATTTT	CASSLTSRQPTDTQYF
NA	TRBV6-2/TRBV6-3	TRBJ2-7	TRBD2	TGTGCCAGCAGTTACATCGGCGGGAGCTCCTACGAGCAGTACTTC	CASSYIGGSSYEQYF
NA	TRBV5-5	TRBJ1-3	NA	TGTGCCAGCAGCTTGGCAGGGAGAAACACCATATATTTT	CASSLAGRNTIYF
NA	TRBV2	TRBJ2-3	TRBD1	TGTGCCAGCCGGGACAGGGTGGCAGATACGCAGTATTTT	CASRDRVADTQYF
NA	TRBV20-1	TRBJ2-1	NA	TGCAGTGCTAGAGATTCAGATGAGCAGTTCTTC	CSARDSDEQFF
NA	TRBV29-1	TRBJ2-5	NA	TGCAGCGATACAGGGCACGAGACCCAGTACTTC	CSDTGHETQYF
NA	TRBV25-1	TRBJ1-3	NA	TGTGCCAGCAGTCCGACAGCCTCTGGAAACACCATATATTTT	CASSPTASGNTIYF
NA	TRBV5-1	TRBJ2-3	TRBD2	TGCGCCAGCAGCTTCCCACCGACTAGCGGGGGCAACACAGATACGCAGTATTTT	CASSFPPTSGGNTDTQYF